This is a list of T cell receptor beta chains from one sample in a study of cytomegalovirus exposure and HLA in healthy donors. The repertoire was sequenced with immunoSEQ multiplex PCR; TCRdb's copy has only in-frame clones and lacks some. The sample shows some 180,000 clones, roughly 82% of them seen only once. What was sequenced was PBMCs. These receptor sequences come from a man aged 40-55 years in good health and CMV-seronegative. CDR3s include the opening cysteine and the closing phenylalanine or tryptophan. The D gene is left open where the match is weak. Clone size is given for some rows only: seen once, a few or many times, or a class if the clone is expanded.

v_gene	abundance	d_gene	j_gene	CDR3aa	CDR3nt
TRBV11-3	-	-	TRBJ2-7	CASSPRGASYEQYF	TGTGCCAGCAGCCCTCGGGGGGCCTCCTACGAGCAGTACTTC
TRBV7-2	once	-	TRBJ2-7	CASSLGSRVAYEQYF	TGTGCCAGCAGCTTAGGGTCGCGCGTAGCCTACGAGCAGTACTTC
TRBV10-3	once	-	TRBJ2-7	CAISARAGVTYEQYF	TGTGCCATCAGTGCGCGGGCAGGGGTGACCTACGAGCAGTACTTC
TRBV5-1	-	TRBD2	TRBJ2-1	CASSFRGASGGSNEQFF	TGCGCCAGCAGCTTCCGGGGGGCTAGCGGGGGGAGTAATGAGCAGTTCTTC
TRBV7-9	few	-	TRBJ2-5	CASSFSMGGETQYF	TGTGCCAGCAGCTTCTCTATGGGGGGAGAGACCCAGTACTTC
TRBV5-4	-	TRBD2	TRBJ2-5	CASSLGLAGAPGRRETQYF	TGTGCCAGCAGCTTGGGGCTAGCGGGGGCCCCGGGTCGGCGGGAGACCCAGTACTTC
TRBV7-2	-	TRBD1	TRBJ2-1	CASRIQGFEQFF	TGTGCCAGCAGAATACAGGGGTTTGAGCAGTTCTTC
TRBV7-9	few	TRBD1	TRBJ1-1	CASSPQGARSEAFF	TGTGCCAGCAGCCCACAGGGGGCGAGGTCTGAAGCTTTCTTT
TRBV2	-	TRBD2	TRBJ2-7	CASSEVVAGAGEQYF	TGTGCCAGCAGTGAGGTGGTAGCGGGAGCGGGAGAGCAGTACTTC
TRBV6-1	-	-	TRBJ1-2	CASRAQQEINYGYTF	TGTGCCAGCAGAGCTCAACAGGAGATTAACTATGGCTACACCTTC
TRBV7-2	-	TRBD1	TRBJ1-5	CASSLVGTENQPQHF	TGTGCCAGCAGCTTAGTAGGGACAGAAAATCAGCCCCAGCATTTT
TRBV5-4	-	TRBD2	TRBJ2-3	CASSTSSGRKTSTDTQYF	TGTGCCAGCAGCACCTCTAGCGGCAGAAAAACTAGCACAGATACGCAGTATTTT
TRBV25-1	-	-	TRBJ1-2	CASSEYEQGIIPYGYTF	TGTGCCAGCAGTGAATATGAACAGGGCATTATACCGTATGGCTACACCTTC
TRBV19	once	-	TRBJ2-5	CASKSLEGEQETQYF	TGTGCCAGTAAGTCGTTGGAGGGAGAGCAAGAGACCCAGTACTTC
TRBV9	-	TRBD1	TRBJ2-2	CASSGQGTTGELFF	TGTGCCAGCAGCGGACAGGGGACCACCGGGGAGCTGTTTTTT
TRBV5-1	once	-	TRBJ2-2	CASSLKGPGDTGELFF	TGCGCCAGCAGCTTAAAAGGGCCAGGGGACACCGGGGAGCTGTTTTTT
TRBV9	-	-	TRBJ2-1	CASSVGDWSDEQFF	TGTGCCAGCAGCGTAGGGGACTGGAGCGATGAGCAGTTCTTC
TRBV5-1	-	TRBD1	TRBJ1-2	CASSLEGAPNYGYTF	TGCGCCAGCAGCTTGGAGGGGGCGCCTAACTATGGCTACACCTTC
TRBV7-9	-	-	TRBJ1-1	CASSLGGGGKAFF	TGTGCCAGCAGCTTAGGCGGAGGCGGTAAAGCTTTCTTT
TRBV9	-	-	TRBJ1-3	CASSVGGAGSSGNTIYF	TGTGCCAGCAGCGTAGGAGGAGCCGGGAGCTCTGGAAACACCATATATTTT
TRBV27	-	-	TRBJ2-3	CASSFGGRRTDTQYF	TGTGCCAGCAGTTTTGGGGGGAGAAGGACAGATACGCAGTATTTT
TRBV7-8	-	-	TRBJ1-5	CASSLVTRGSNQPQHF	TGTGCCAGCAGCTTAGTCACCCGGGGGAGCAATCAGCCCCAGCATTTT
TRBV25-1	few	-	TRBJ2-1	CASSEFSGKQFF	TGTGCCAGCAGTGAATTTTCGGGAAAGCAGTTCTTC
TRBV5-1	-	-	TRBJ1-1	CASSFTTANTEAFF	TGCGCCAGCAGCTTCACGACAGCCAACACTGAAGCTTTCTTT
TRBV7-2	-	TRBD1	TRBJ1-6	CASSLVGTGGYNSPLHF	TGTGCCAGCAGCTTAGTCGGGACAGGGGGCTATAATTCACCCCTCCACTTT
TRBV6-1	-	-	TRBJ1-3	CASSVYAGNSGNTIYF	TGTGCCAGCAGTGTATACGCAGGGAACTCTGGAAACACCATATATTTT
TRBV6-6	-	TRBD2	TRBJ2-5	CASSRRLAGKQETQYF	TGTGCCAGCAGCCGACGTCTAGCGGGGAAACAAGAGACCCAGTACTTC